This paragraph reports one TCR beta chain. No antigen is known for it. CDR3 length: 14 amino acids. Germline V CDR1 and CDR2: SQVTM, ANQGSEA. These data come from a study of CXCR3-negative and CXCR3-positive naive CD8 T cells. Study-wide results and limits: Comparably high diversity was seen in both naive subsets, and much lower diversity in memory CD8+ cells.

TRB cDNA was prepared as libraries by UMI-labeled 5' RACE. TCRdb reanalyzed the 5' RACE reads, giving one entry per CDR3 protein sequence and no DNA. The repertoire table contains 7,500 to 9,500 distinct CDR3 sequences. Sequencing was performed on naive CXCR3- CD8+ T cells from blood. Subset described: CD45RO-CCR7+CD27+CD95- naive CD8+ T cells lacking CXCR3 (TNR3-). The chain links TRBV29-1 to TRBJ2-5; the D call from TCRdb, TRBD1, cannot be confirmed without DNA. This sequence originates from a human donor in good health. Some clones in this sample may be carry-over from other donors' samples. The CDR3 loop reads CSVEEGQGRETQYF.